This T cell receptor beta chain was captured in a study of OX40 agonist ivuxolimab in advanced cancers. Study-wide background: Checkpoint inhibitors had been given previously to about 38% of patients.

This clone appeared once. As yet, its antigen is unknown. The method was immunoSEQ multiplex PCR; TCRdb's version includes in-frame clones alone and lacks a portion of them. The repertoire consists of almost 70,000 clones, with roughly 90% occurring once and the leading ten covering roughly 8%. The germline V gene encodes CDR1 LNHDA and CDR2 SQIVND (reference sequence). V was shortened by 7 bases and J by 9 bases, with 22 bases between the two germline ends. This CDR3 comprises 15 residues. Study conclusions and caveats: Antigens targeted by the expanded peripheral T cells were not determined.

V usage is TRBV19 and J usage is TRBJ1-5; a possible D gene is TRBD1 (6 bases). The receptor was derived from an adult with an advanced solid tumor such as melanoma, head and neck, liver or kidney cancer. Sequencing was performed on CD4+ or CD8+ T cells sorted from blood, taken in a trial of the OX40 agonist ivuxolimab. The chain's CDR3 is CASNQGGGQGMPQHF. The DNA for the CDR3 is TGTGCCAGTAACCAAGGAGGCGGGCAGGGGATGCCCCAGCATTTT.